This paragraph covers one T cell receptor beta chain sequence. No antigen is known for it. This sample stems from a study of T cells expressing NK-cell markers. TCRdb re-called the 5' RACE reads and gives one entry per CDR3 protein, without DNA. Its listing shows some 390,000 distinct CDR3 sequences. CDR1 and CDR2 from the germline V gene are SGHVS and FQNEAQ. The CDR3 sequence is 16 residues long. Points from the study as a whole: The CD3+CD56-NKG2C+ fraction was also led by these clonotypes in a few donors.

Sequenced input: blood T cells: a sorted CD56 or NKG2C T cell subset, CD4+ or CD8+ T cells, or bulk PBMC T cells (not recorded which). This TCR came from a woman in her forties or fifties in good health. The chain combines TRBV7-8 with TRBJ2-7; TCRdb's D gene call, TRBD2, goes unchecked for lack of DNA. CDR3 residues: CASSPSRLAGSYEQYF.